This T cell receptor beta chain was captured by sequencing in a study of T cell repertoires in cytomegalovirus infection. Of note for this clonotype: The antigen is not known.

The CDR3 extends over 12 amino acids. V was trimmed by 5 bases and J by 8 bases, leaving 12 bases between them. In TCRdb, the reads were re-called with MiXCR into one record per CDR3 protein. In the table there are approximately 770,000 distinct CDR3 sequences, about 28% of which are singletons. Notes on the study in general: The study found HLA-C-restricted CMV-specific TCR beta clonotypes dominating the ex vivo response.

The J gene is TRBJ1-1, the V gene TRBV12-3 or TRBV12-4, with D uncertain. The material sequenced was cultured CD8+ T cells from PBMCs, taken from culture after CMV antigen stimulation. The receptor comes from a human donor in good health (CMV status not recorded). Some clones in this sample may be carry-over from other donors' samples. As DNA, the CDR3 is TGTGCCAGCAGTGCTAGGGTAACCGAAGCTTTCTTT. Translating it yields CASSARVTEAFF.